This T cell receptor (beta chain) was captured in a study of T cells in Graves' hyperthyroidism and ophthalmopathy. The study's findings and limits: Ophthalmopathy was model-predicted a median about six months pre-onset. A model using 13 V-J features told ophthalmopathy apart from stable hyperthyroidism. Also found in blood were most expanded thyroid clonotypes above 0.001.

There were TCR beta CDR3 regions amplified from RNA transcripts. First-round RT-PCR targeting the TCR CDR3 was performed with the HTBI primer set. TCRdb independently ran MiXCR on the multiplex PCR reads; one entry per CDR3 protein. The table lists more than 550,000 distinct CDR3 sequences, approximately 15% of them singletons. There are 16 residues in the CDR3. Germline CDR1 is SGHTA and CDR2 is FQGTGA. V dropped 8 bases and J dropped 6 bases, with 22 bases sitting between them. Details on this clonotype: What it binds is not known.

On the basis of clinical symptoms, serum thyroxine and TRAb, thyroid ultrasound and orbital computed tomography, diagnoses were made. The chain recombines TRBV7-3 with TRBJ2-2, with D perhaps being TRBD1 or TRBD2 (5 bases each). What was sequenced was blood. This clonotype originated in a middle-aged man with Graves' hyperthyroidism. The CDR3 reads CASRRPGRGEPGELFF. DNA of the CDR3: TGTGCCAGCCGACGGCCGGGACGAGGAGAACCCGGGGAGCTGTTTTTT.